This T cell receptor (beta chain) comes out of a study of cytomegalovirus exposure and HLA in healthy donors. Researchers ran the PCR with 60 Vbeta and 13 Jbeta primers. TCRdb's copy holds only in-frame clones and misses some; the assay was immunoSEQ multiplex PCR. The sample contains around 130,000 clones, roughly 70% of which appear only once. For this clone: Its cognate antigen is unknown.

From germline, CDR1 is SGDLS and CDR2 YYNGEE. CDR3 length equals 14 residues. Losses at the gene ends were 0 bases for V and 3 bases for J; bases not matched to a gene: 2. Findings of the study overall: Cytomegalovirus association was listed for about 170 TCR beta chains. With DRB1 most and HLA-C fewest, TCR association rates differed between HLA loci in a later analysis.

The specimen was PBMCs. The receptor's source is a woman aged 40-49 years in good health and CMV-seropositive. The rearrangement joins TRBV9 to TRBJ1-1; 7 bases are shared with TRBD1. CDR3 residues: CASSVDRGDTEAFF. CDR3 DNA sequence: TGTGCCAGCAGCGTAGACAGGGGTGACACTGAAGCTTTCTTT.